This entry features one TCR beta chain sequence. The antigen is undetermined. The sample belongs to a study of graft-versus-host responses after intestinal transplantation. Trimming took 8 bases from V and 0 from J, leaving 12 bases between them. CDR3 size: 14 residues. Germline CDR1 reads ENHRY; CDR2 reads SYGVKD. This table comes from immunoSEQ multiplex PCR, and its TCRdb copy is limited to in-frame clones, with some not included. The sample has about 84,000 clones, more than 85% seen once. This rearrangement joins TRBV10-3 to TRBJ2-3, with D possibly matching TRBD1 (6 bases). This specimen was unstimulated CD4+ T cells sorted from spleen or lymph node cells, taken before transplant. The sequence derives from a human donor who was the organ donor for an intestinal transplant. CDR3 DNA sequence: TGTGCCATCGGAACACAGGGCAGCACAGATACGCAGTATTTT. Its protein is CAIGTQGSTDTQYF.